This record concerns one TCR beta chain sequence. Only in-frame clones appear in the TCRdb table, and some are missing; sequencing was by immunoSEQ multiplex PCR. The table has about 160,000 clones, about 92% seen once. This sample is part of a study of T cell responses to AZD1222 COVID-19 vaccine. The origin of this receptor is an adult who received the AZD1222 COVID-19 vaccine. The source material was peripheral blood, sampled 28 days after the second AZD1222 dose.

CDR3 nucleotide sequence: TGTGCCAGCAGCTTTGAGTTGGGGGAGGCATACAATGAGCAGTTCTTC. This translates into CASSFELGEAYNEQFF. The rearrangement joins TRBV5-6 to TRBJ2-1, with D maybe TRBD2 (6 bases). V was cut by 2 bases and J by 4 bases, with 16 bases left in between. The CDR3 extends over 16 amino acids. The germline V gene encodes CDR1 SGHDT and CDR2 YYEEEE.